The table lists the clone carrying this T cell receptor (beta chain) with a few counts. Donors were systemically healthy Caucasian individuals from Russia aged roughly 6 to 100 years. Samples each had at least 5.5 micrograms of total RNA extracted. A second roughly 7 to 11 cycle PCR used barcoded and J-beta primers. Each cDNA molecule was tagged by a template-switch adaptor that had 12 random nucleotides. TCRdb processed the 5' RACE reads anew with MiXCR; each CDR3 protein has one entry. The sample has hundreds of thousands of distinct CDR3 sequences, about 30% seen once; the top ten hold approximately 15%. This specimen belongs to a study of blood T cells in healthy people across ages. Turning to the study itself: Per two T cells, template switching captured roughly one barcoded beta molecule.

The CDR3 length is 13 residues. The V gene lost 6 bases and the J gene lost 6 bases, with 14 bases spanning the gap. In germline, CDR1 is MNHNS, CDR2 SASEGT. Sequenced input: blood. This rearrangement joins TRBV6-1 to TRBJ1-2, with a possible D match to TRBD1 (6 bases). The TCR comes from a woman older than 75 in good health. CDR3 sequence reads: CASREDRYDGYTF. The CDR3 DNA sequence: TGTGCCAGCAGGGAGGACAGATACGATGGCTACACCTTC.